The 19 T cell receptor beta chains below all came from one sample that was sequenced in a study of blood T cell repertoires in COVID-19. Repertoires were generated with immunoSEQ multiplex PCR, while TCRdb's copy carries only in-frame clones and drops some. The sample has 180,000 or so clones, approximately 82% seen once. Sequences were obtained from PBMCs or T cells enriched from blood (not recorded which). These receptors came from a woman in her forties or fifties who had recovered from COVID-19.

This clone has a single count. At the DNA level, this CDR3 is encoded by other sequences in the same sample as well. CDR3 protein: CASSYTGLAGGNEQFF. CDR3 nucleotides: TGTGCCAGCAGTTACACCGGACTAGCGGGAGGGAATGAGCAGTTCTTC. The chain employs TRBV6-5 and TRBJ2-1; TRBD2 matches 15 bases. CDR1 is MNHEY, CDR2 SVGAGI, per germline. V trimming: 2 bases; J trimming: 7 bases; junction bases outside the gene matches: 3. The CDR3 contains 16 residues.

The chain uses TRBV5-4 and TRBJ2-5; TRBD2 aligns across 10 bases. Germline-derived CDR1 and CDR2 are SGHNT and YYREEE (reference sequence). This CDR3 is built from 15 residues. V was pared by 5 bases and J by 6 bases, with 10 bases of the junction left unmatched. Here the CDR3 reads CASSSGVAGGKTQYF. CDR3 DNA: TGTGCCAGCAGTTCGGGGGTAGCGGGAGGAAAGACCCAGTACTTC.

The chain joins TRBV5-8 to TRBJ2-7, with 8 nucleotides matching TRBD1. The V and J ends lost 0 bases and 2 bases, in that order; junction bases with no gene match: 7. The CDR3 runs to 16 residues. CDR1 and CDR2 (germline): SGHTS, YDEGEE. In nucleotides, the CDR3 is TGTGCCAGCAGCTTGGCGAGGACAGGGATAGCCTACGAGCAGTACGTC. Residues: CASSLARTGIAYEQYV.

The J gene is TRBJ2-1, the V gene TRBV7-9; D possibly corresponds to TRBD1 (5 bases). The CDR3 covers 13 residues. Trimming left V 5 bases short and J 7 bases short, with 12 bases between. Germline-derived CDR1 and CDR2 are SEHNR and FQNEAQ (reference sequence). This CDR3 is CASSGGRVNEQFF. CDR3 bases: TGTGCCAGCAGCGGCGGCAGGGTAAATGAGCAGTTCTTC. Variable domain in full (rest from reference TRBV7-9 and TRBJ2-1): DTGVSQNPRHKITKRGQNVTFRCDPISEHNRLYWYRQTLGQGPEFLTYFQNEAQLEKSRLLSDRFSAERPKGSFSTLEIQRTEQGDSAMYLCASSGGRVNEQFFGPGTRLTVL.

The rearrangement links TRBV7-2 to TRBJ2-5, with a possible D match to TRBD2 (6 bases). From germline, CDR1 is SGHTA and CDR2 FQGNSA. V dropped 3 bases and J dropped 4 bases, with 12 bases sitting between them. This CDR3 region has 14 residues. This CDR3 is CASSLGGGRETQYF. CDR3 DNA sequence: TGTGCCAGCAGCTTGGGGGGTGGAAGAGAGACCCAGTACTTC. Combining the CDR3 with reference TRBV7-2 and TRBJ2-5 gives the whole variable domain GAGVSQSPSNKVTEKGKDVELRCDPISGHTALYWYRQSLGQGLEFLIYFQGNSAPDKSGLPSDRFSAERTGGSVSTLTIQRTQQEDSAVYLCASSLGGGRETQYFGPGTRLLVL.

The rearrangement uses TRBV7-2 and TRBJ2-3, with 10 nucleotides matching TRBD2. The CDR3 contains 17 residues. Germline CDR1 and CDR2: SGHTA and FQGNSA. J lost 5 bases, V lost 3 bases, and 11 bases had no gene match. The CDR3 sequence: CASSFLSSGGRGDTQYF. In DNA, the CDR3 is TGTGCCAGCAGCTTTCTATCTAGCGGGGGAAGGGGAGATACGCAGTATTTT. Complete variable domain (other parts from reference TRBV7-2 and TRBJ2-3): GAGVSQSPSNKVTEKGKDVELRCDPISGHTALYWYRQSLGQGLEFLIYFQGNSAPDKSGLPSDRFSAERTGGSVSTLTIQRTQQEDSAVYLCASSFLSSGGRGDTQYFGPGTRLTVL.

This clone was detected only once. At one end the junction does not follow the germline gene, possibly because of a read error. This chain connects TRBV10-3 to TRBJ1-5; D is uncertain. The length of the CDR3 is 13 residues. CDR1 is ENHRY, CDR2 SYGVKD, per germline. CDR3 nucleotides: TGTGCCACCAGTGACTATAGCAATCAGCCCCAGCATTTT. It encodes CATSDYSNQPQHF.

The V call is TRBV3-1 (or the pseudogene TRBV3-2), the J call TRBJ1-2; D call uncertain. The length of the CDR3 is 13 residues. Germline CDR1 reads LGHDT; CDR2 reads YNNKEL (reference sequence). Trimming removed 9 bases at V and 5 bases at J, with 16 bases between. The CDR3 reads CASTLEGRYGYTF. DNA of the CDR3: TGTGCCAGTACCTTAGAGGGAAGGTATGGCTACACCTTC.

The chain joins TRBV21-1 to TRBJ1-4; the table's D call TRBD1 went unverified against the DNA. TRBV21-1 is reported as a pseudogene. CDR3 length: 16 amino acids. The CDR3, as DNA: TGTGCCAGCGGAATACCGGGACACCTACGGGGTGAAAAACTGTTTTTT. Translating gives CASGIPGHLRGEKLFF.

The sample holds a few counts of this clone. This chain's CDR3 is CASSLAGEANYGYTF. In DNA form, the CDR3 reads TGCGCCAGCAGCTTGGCGGGGGAAGCTAACTATGGCTACACCTTC. The chain combines TRBV5-1 with TRBJ1-2; D perhaps matches TRBD1 (5 bases). V lost 0 bases to trimming and J lost 0 bases, with 9 bases between them. This CDR3 spans 15 amino acids. Germline V lookup: CDR1 SGHRS, CDR2 YFSETQ.

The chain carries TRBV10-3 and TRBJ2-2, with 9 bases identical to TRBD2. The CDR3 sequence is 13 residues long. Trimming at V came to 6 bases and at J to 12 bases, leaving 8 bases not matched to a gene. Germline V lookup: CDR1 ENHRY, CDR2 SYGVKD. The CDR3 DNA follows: TGTGCCATCAGGGGAATAGCGGGGGAGAAGCTGTTTTTT. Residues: CAIRGIAGEKLFF.

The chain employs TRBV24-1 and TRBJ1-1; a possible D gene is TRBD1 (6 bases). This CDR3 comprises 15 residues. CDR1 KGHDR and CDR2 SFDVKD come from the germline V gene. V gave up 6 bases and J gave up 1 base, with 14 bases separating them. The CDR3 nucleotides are TGTGCCACCAGTAGGGCAGGGGCGTCGAACACTGAAGCTTTCTTT. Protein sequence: CATSRAGASNTEAFF.

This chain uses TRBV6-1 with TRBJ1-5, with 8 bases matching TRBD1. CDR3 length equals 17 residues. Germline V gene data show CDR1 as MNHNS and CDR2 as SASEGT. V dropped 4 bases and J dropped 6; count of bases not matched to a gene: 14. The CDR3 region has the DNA TGTGCCAGCAGTGTGGGACAGGCTAAGGTCGGGCGTCAGCCCCAGCATTTT. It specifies CASSVGQAKVGRQPQHF.

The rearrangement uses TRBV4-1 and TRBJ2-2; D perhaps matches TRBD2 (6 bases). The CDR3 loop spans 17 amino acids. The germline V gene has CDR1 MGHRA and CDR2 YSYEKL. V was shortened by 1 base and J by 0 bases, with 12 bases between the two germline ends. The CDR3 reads CASSQVAGTSNTGELFF. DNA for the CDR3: TGCGCCAGCAGCCAAGTTGCCGGGACTTCGAACACCGGGGAGCTGTTTTTT.

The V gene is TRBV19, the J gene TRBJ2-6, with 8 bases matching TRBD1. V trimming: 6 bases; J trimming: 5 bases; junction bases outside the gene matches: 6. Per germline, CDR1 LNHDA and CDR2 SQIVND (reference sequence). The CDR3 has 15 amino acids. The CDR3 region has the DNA TGTGCCAGTAGCCTCGGACAGGGACGGGCCAACGTCCTGACTTTC. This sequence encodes CASSLGQGRANVLTF.

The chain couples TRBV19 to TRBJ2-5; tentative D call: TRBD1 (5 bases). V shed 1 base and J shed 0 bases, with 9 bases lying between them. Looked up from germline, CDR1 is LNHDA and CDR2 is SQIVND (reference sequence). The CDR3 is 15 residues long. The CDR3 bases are TGTGCCAGTAGTATAGGACAGTTACACCAAGAGACCCAGTACTTC. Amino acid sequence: CASSIGQLHQETQYF. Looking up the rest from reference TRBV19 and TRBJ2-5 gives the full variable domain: DGGITQSPKYLFRKEGQNVTLSCEQNLNHDAMYWYRQDPGQGLRLIYYSQIVNDFQKGDIAEGYSVSREKKESFPLTVTSAQKNPTAFYLCASSIGQLHQETQYFGPGTRLLVL.

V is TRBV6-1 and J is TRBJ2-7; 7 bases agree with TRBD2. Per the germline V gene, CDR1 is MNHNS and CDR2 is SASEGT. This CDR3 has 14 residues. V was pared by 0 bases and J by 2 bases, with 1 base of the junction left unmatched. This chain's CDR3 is CASSEAGGTYEQYV. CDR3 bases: TGTGCCAGCAGTGAAGCGGGGGGGACCTACGAGCAGTACGTC.

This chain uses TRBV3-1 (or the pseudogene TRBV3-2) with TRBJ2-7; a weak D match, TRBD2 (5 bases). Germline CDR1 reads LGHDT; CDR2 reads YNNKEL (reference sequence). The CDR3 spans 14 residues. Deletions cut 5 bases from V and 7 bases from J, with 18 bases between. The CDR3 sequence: CASSKRLDPEEQYV. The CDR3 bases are TGTGCCAGCAGCAAGCGGCTAGACCCCGAAGAGCAGTACGTC.

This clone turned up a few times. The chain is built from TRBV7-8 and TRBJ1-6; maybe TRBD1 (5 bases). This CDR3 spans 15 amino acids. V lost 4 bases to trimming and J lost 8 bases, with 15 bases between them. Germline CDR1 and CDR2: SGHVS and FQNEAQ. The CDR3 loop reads CASSSRRGTDSPLHF. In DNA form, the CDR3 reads TGTGCCAGCAGCTCCAGGAGGGGTACGGATTCACCCCTCCACTTT.